What follows are 18 T cell receptor beta chains derived from one specimen sequenced in a study of T-cell reconstitution after alpha-beta-depleted transplantation in children. Unique molecular identifiers were incorporated during preparation of the TCRbeta library. MiXCR was run by TCRdb on the PCR reads, yielding one entry per CDR3 protein. The table records about 500,000 distinct CDR3 sequences, roughly 33% of them present only once. The starting material was PBMCs from the stem cell graft donor, obtained from the stem cell graft. These TCRs come from a human donor who donated a stem cell graft to a child with aplastic anemia.

The CDR3 region is CASSDTGRSGANVLTF. The CDR3 nucleotides read TGCGCCAGCAGTGACACGGGGCGCTCTGGGGCCAACGTCCTGACTTTC. The chain carries TRBV10-2 and TRBJ2-6; the D gene could be TRBD1 or TRBD2 (5 bases each). There are 16 residues in the CDR3. V lost 3 bases and J 0 bases, leaving 9 bases between the germline ends. Germline CDR1 is WSHSY and CDR2 is SAAADI.

This clonotype was found a few times. The genes are TRBV5-1 and TRBJ2-3; TRBD1 is a possible D gene (5 bases). The CDR3 consists of 17 residues. Trimming removed 6 bases at V and 2 bases at J, with 22 bases between. Germline CDR1 SGHRS, CDR2 YFSETQ. The CDR3 loop reads CASTWAPQAGYTDTQYF. CDR3 DNA: TGCGCCAGCACCTGGGCTCCCCAGGCAGGGTACACAGATACGCAGTATTTT.

This chain connects TRBV29-1 to TRBJ1-1; no firm D call. This CDR3 has 11 amino acids. Between the trimmed V and J ends, which lost 3 bases and 5 bases, there was a span of 7 bases. Germline V gene data show CDR1 as SQVTM and CDR2 as ANQGSEA. Here the CDR3 DNA reads TGCAGCGTTGACCTGGTAACTGAAGCTTTCTTT. Amino acid sequence: CSVDLVTEAFF.

The J gene is TRBJ2-5, the V gene TRBV10-3; a weak D match, TRBD1 (6 bases). V lost 6 bases and J 2 bases, leaving 16 bases between the germline ends. The germline V gene has CDR1 ENHRY and CDR2 SYGVKD. The CDR3 is made up of 15 amino acids. The CDR3 sequence: CAISPRQEHQETQYF. The CDR3 DNA sequence: TGTGCCATCAGCCCAAGACAGGAACATCAAGAGACCCAGTACTTC.

In its sample, this clonotype was seen a few times. The rearrangement uses TRBV6-2 or TRBV6-3 and TRBJ2-1; 14 nucleotides match TRBD2. There are 20 residues in the CDR3. The trim removed 0 bases at V and 0 bases at J, leaving 7 bases unmatched. Germline V gives CDR1 MNHEY, CDR2 SVGEGT. CDR3 residues: CASSYSLGLAGESSYNEQFF. The CDR3 DNA sequence: TGTGCCAGCAGTTACTCCCTGGGACTAGCGGGAGAGAGCTCCTACAATGAGCAGTTCTTC.

This clonotype was seen a handful of times. The rearrangement links TRBV12-3 or TRBV12-4 to TRBJ1-5; D gene unclear. CDR3 length equals 13 residues. V lost 6 bases to trimming and J lost 7 bases, with 13 bases between them. CDR3 nucleotides: TGTGCCAGCAGCTTCAGCGAAGGACAGCCCCAGCATTTT. The encoded protein is CASSFSEGQPQHF.

V is TRBV20-1 and J is TRBJ2-2, with D hard to call. CDR3 length: 13 residues. V lost 1 base to trimming and J lost 7 bases, with 10 bases between them. Germline lookup yields CDR1 DFQATT and CDR2 SNEGSKA (reference sequence). The CDR3 DNA follows: TGCAGTGCTAGAGCCGAGGCAGACGGGGAGCTGTTTTTT. This sequence encodes CSARAEADGELFF.

Concerning this clonotype: The junction departs from germline at one end; a sequencing error may be responsible. This chain connects TRBV6-1 to TRBJ1-2; 7 positions agree with TRBD1. The CDR3 consists of 15 residues. Germline assignment: CDR1 MNHNS and CDR2 SASEGT. CDR3 loop: CASTELRQGGDGYTF. CDR3 DNA sequence: TGTGCCAGCACTGAACTCAGACAGGGCGGAGATGGCTACACCTTC.

The chain joins TRBV6-5 to TRBJ1-2, with D possibly TRBD1 on 5 matching bases. Germline CDR1 reads MNHEY; CDR2 reads SVGAGI. This CDR3 has 14 residues. Trimming took 0 bases from V and 6 from J, leaving 11 bases between them. DNA of the CDR3: TGTGCCAGCAGTTACTCAGGGACCGATAATGGCTACACCTTC. Translating it yields CASSYSGTDNGYTF.

This clonotype was seen only a few times. This chain connects TRBV20-1 to TRBJ2-2; D remains ambiguous. This CDR3 region has 15 residues. Looked up from germline, CDR1 is DFQATT and CDR2 is SNEGSKA (reference sequence). The V gene lost 6 bases and the J gene lost 1 base, with 15 bases spanning the gap. The CDR3 sequence: CSALGRRKNTGELFF. As DNA, the CDR3 is TGCAGTGCCCTAGGCCGCAGGAAGAACACCGGGGAGCTGTTTTTT.

The genes are TRBV6-1 and TRBJ2-7; D gene unclear. V was trimmed by 1 base and J by 0 bases, leaving 10 bases between them. Germline V gene data show CDR1 as MNHNS and CDR2 as SASEGT. This CDR3 contains 15 residues. The DNA of the CDR3 is TGTGCCAGCAGTGAAGTCCAGGCCAGCTCCTACGAGCAGTACTTC. Its translation: CASSEVQASSYEQYF.

This clonotype turned up a few times. V and J are TRBV7-2 and TRBJ2-3; D is uncertain. Trimming left V 1 base short and J 2 bases short, with 7 bases between. CDR3 length: 14 residues. Germline V lookup: CDR1 SGHTA, CDR2 FQGNSA. The CDR3 region is CASSLVPATDTQYF. In nucleotides, the CDR3 is TGTGCCAGCAGCTTAGTTCCAGCCACAGATACGCAGTATTTT.

This clonotype has only a few counts. The chain has TRBV7-2 and TRBJ2-5, with 11 bases identical to TRBD2. Trimming removed 3 bases from V and 5 bases from J; junction bases left unmatched: 8. The CDR3 runs to 16 residues. CDR1 and CDR2 from the germline V gene are SGHTA and FQGNSA. The chain's CDR3 is CASSFAIAGGTETQYF. The CDR3 DNA reads TGTGCCAGCAGCTTTGCGATAGCGGGAGGGACGGAGACCCAGTACTTC. The whole variable domain, remainder taken from reference TRBV7-2 and TRBJ2-5, is GAGVSQSPSNKVTEKGKDVELRCDPISGHTALYWYRQSLGQGLEFLIYFQGNSAPDKSGLPSDRFSAERTGGSVSTLTIQRTQQEDSAVYLCASSFAIAGGTETQYFGPGTRLLVL.

This clonotype was observed a handful of times. The CDR3 loop is CASSVPAAGPLNTEAFF. DNA for the CDR3: TGTGCCAGCAGCGTCCCGGCGGCAGGCCCTTTGAACACTGAAGCTTTCTTT. The V gene is TRBV9, the J gene TRBJ1-1; D is uncertain. The CDR3 is made up of 17 amino acids. Germline CDR1 is SGDLS and CDR2 is YYNGEE. The V end was cut by 2 bases, the J end by 0 bases, with 17 bases between.

The table lists this clonotype with a few counts. The chain uses TRBV4-3 and TRBJ2-7; D is unclear. Trimming cost V 0 bases and J 3 bases, with 9 bases left between them. CDR1 LGHNA and CDR2 YSLEER come from the germline V gene. The CDR3 extends over 14 amino acids. CDR3 nucleotide sequence: TGCGCCAGCAGCCAAGATAGTACGGGCTACGAGCAGTACTTC. Its protein is CASSQDSTGYEQYF.

The chain recombines TRBV12-3 or TRBV12-4 with TRBJ2-7, with a possible D match to TRBD1 (5 bases). V was clipped by 5 bases and J by 6 bases, with 17 bases between them. The CDR3 consists of 14 residues. In DNA form, the CDR3 reads TGTGCCAGCAGTCAGACCCGTGGGGCCTCCGAGCAGTACTTC. Its translation: CASSQTRGASEQYF.

The genes are TRBV5-1 and TRBJ2-2; 9 positions agree with TRBD2. This CDR3 region has 16 residues. Per the germline V gene, CDR1 is SGHRS and CDR2 is YFSETQ. V lost 5 bases to trimming and J lost 4 bases; unmatched junction nucleotides: 9. Written as DNA, the CDR3 is TGCGCCAGCAGACCACCGACTAGCGGCGCCACCGGGGAGCTGTTTTTT. Its protein product is CASRPPTSGATGELFF.

This clonotype was counted between two and nine times. V is TRBV27 and J is TRBJ1-5; 9 bases match TRBD1. The junction had 1 base not matched to a gene; V was cut back by 9 bases and J by 1 base. CDR1 and CDR2 from the germline V gene are MNHEY and SMNVEV (reference sequence). The CDR3 extends over 13 amino acids. CDR3: CARGQGSNQPQHF. The CDR3 DNA sequence: TGTGCCAGAGGACAGGGGAGCAATCAGCCCCAGCATTTT.